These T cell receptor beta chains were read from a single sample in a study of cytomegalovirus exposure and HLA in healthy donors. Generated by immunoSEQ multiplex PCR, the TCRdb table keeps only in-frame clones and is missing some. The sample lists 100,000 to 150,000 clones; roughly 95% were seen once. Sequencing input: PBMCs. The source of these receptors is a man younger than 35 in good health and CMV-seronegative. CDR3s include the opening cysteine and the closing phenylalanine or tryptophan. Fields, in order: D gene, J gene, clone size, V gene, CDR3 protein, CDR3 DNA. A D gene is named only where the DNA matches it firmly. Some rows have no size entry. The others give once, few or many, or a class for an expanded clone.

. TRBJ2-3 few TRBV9 CASSPSTDTQYF TGTGCCAGCAGCCCTAGCACAGATACGCAGTATTTT
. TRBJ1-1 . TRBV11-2 CASKAGLMDSDHTEAFF TGTGCCAGCAAGGCCGGACTGATGGATTCGGATCACACTGAAGCTTTCTTT
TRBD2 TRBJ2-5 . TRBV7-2 CASSRGGAGEETQYF TGTGCCAGCAGCCGCGGGGGAGCTGGAGAAGAGACCCAGTACTTC
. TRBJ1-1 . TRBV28 CASSLWRAGTEAFF TGTGCCAGCAGTTTATGGAGGGCCGGCACTGAAGCTTTCTTT
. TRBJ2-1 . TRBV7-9 CASSLTRGTYNEQFF TGTGCCAGCAGCTTAACTAGGGGGACCTACAATGAGCAGTTCTTC
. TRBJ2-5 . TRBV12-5 CASGLRRYQQGQGTQYF TGTGCTAGTGGTTTGCGACGCTATCAACAAGGCCAGGGGACCCAGTACTTC
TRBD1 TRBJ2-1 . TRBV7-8 CASSRDRGNLNEQFF TGTGCCAGCAGCCGGGACAGGGGAAACCTCAATGAGCAGTTCTTC
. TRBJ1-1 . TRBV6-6 CASSPQGGRTEAFF TGTGCCAGCAGCCCTCAGGGAGGGAGGACTGAAGCTTTCTTT
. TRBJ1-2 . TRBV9 CASSPDSAYGYTF TGTGCCAGCAGCCCCGACAGCGCCTATGGCTACACCTTC
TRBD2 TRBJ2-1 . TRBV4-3 CASSPQVAGDGNEQFF TGCGCCAGCAGCCCTCAGGTAGCGGGAGACGGCAATGAGCAGTTCTTC
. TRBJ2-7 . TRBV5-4 CASSVGQEYEQYF TGTGCCAGCAGCGTTGGACAAGAGTACGAGCAGTACTTC
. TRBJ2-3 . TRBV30 CAWSVDSHTDTQYF TGTGCCTGGAGTGTCGACTCACACACAGATACGCAGTATTTT
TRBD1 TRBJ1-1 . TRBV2 CASSRQGRNTEAFF TGTGCCAGCAGTCGACAGGGCAGGAACACTGAAGCTTTCTTT
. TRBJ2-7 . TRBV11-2 CASSRLEGTDFYEQYF TGTGCCAGCAGCCGCCTCGAGGGGACTGATTTCTACGAGCAGTACTTC
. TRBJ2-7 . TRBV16 CASSQGSFNEQYF TGTGCCAGCAGCCAAGGGAGTTTCAACGAGCAGTACTTC
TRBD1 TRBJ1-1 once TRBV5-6 CASSLDRGMYSAFF TGTGCCAGCAGCTTGGACAGGGGCATGTATTCGGCTTTCTTT
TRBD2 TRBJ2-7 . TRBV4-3 CASSQDIGLAELAYEQYF TGCGCCAGCAGCCAAGATATCGGACTAGCGGAGCTGGCCTACGAGCAGTACTTC
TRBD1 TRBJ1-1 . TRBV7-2 CASSIQGASNTEAFF TGTGCCAGCAGCATACAGGGGGCCTCGAACACTGAAGCTTTCTTT
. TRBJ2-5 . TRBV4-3 CASSQDFYKETQYF TGCGCCAGCAGCCAAGATTTTTACAAAGAGACCCAGTACTTC
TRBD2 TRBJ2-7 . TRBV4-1 CASSQGGSYEQYF TGCGCCAGCAGCCAGGGCGGGAGCTACGAGCAGTACTTC
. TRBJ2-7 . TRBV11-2 CASSLTVISYEQYF TGTGCCAGCAGCTTAACAGTCATCTCCTACGAGCAGTACTTC
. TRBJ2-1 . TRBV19 CASSIGGGEQFF TGTGCCAGTAGTATTGGCGGCGGGGAGCAGTTCTTC
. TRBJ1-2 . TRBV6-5 CASSPGGSIWGYTF TGTGCCAGCAGCCCCGGAGGTTCGATCTGGGGCTACACCTTC
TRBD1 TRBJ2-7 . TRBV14 CASSQLGQGYEQYF TGTGCCAGCAGCCAACTGGGACAGGGCTACGAGCAGTACTTC
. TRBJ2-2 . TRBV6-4 CASSDSDTGELFF TGTGCCAGCAGTGACTCCGACACCGGGGAGCTGTTTTTT
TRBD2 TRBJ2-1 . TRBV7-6 CASSLGLAGTSYNEQFF TGTGCCAGCAGCTTGGGACTAGCGGGAACCTCCTACAATGAGCAGTTCTTC
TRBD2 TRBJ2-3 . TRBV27 CASGLREVPDTQYF TGTGCCAGCGGGCTCCGGGAGGTCCCAGATACGCAGTATTTT
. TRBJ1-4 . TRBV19 CASSSRQNNNEKLFF TGTGCCAGTAGTAGCCGACAGAATAATAATGAAAAACTGTTTTTT
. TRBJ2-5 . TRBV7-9 CASSYTGSQETQYF TGTGCCAGCAGTTATACAGGGTCCCAAGAGACCCAGTACTTC
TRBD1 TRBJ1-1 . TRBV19 CASSFRDSGNTEAFF TGTGCCAGTAGTTTCCGGGACAGTGGGAACACTGAAGCTTTCTTT
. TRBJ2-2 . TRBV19 CASSIPLGGTGELFF TGTGCCAGTAGTATTCCTCTGGGGGGAACCGGGGAGCTGTTTTTT
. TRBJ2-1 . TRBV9 CASSVRQRSPNEQFF TGTGCCAGCAGCGTAAGACAGAGGAGTCCGAATGAGCAGTTCTTC
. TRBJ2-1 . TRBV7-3 CASSPRPSASSYNEQFF TGTGCCAGCAGCCCGAGACCTAGCGCTAGCTCCTACAATGAGCAGTTCTTC
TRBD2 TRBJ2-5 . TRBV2 CASRPGLASETQYF TGTGCCAGCAGGCCCGGACTAGCTAGTGAGACCCAGTACTTC
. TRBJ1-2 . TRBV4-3 CASSQENRVNGYTF TGCGCCAGCAGCCAAGAAAACAGGGTCAATGGCTACACCTTC
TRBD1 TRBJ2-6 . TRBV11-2 CASSTGTGAISGANVLTF TGTGCCAGCAGTACCGGGACAGGGGCCATCTCTGGGGCCAACGTCCTGACTTTC
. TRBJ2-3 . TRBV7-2 CASSLDRKSTDTQYF TGTGCCAGCAGCTTAGACAGGAAGAGCACAGATACGCAGTATTTT
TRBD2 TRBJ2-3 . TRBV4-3 CASSSSSGGSTDTQYF TGCGCCAGCAGCTCCTCTAGCGGGGGTAGCACAGATACGCAGTATTTT
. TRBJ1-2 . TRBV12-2 CASRSRGGARYGYTF TGTGCAAGTCGCTCCCGGGGGGGGGCGCGGTATGGCTACACCTTC
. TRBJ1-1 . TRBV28 CASRSTAVRSSEAFF TGTGCCAGCAGATCAACGGCGGTGCGCAGCTCTGAAGCTTTCTTT
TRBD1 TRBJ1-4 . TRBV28 CASSWDRGKKLFF TGTGCCAGCAGCTGGGACAGGGGTAAAAAACTGTTTTTT
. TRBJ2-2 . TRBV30 CAWTEVATGELFF TGTGCCTGGACAGAAGTAGCCACCGGGGAGCTGTTTTTT
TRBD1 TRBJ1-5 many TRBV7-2 CASSSQGSANQPQHF TGTGCCAGCAGCTCACAGGGGTCGGCCAATCAGCCCCAGCATTTT
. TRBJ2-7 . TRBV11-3 CASSTELPGSEQYF TGTGCCAGCAGCACCGAACTCCCAGGGTCCGAGCAGTACTTC
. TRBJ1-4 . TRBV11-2 CASSLVRTERYEKLFF TGTGCCAGCAGCTTAGTACGGACAGAGCGGTATGAAAAACTGTTTTTT
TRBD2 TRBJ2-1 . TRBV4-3 CASSQDPAGEGNEQFF TGCGCCAGCAGCCAAGATCCAGCGGGAGAGGGCAATGAGCAGTTCTTC
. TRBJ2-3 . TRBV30 CAWSQVAAEDTQYF TGTGCCTGGAGTCAGGTAGCGGCGGAAGATACGCAGTATTTT
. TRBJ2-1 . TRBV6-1 CASLKTGVYNEQFF TGTGCCAGCCTGAAAACAGGCGTATACAATGAGCAGTTCTTC
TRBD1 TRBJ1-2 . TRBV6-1 CASSQDRGRGGYTF TGTGCCAGCAGCCAGGACAGGGGTAGGGGTGGCTACACCTTC
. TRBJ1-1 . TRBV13 CASSLPGIEAFF TGTGCCAGCAGCTTACCGGGGATTGAAGCTTTCTTT
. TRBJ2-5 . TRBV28 CASSLDNQETQYF TGTGCCAGCAGTTTGGACAACCAAGAGACCCAGTACTTC
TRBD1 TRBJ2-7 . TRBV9 CASSAGQTYEQYF TGTGCCAGCAGCGCGGGACAGACCTACGAGCAGTACTTC
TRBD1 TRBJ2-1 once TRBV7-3 CASSSRDRGSYNEQFF TGTGCCAGCAGCTCCCGTGACAGGGGCTCCTACAATGAGCAGTTCTTC
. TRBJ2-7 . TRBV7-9 CASRRPSSYEQYF TGTGCCAGCCGCAGGCCGAGCTCCTACGAGCAGTACTTC
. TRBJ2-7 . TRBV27 CASSRAPSYEQYF TGTGCCAGCAGCCGAGCTCCCTCCTACGAGCAGTACTTC
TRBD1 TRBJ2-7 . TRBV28 CASSPTGTGYEQYF TGTGCCAGCAGTCCCACCGGGACAGGCTACGAGCAGTACTTC
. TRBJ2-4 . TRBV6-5 CASRLQGSKNIQYF TGTGCCAGCAGGCTACAGGGATCCAAAAACATTCAGTACTTC